One and the same sample provided the 3 T cell receptor beta chains below, sequenced in a study of technical replicates of blood from four donors. Measured with immunoSEQ multiplex PCR; TCRdb has only the in-frame clones, and not every one. The sample has tens of thousands of clones; 96% are singletons. What was sequenced was T cells isolated from PBMCs. These receptors came from a human donor in good health.

The chain joins TRBV19 to TRBJ2-7; D might be TRBD1 (5 bases). Germline assignment: CDR1 LNHDA and CDR2 SQIVND (reference sequence). V was cut by 3 bases and J by 5 bases, with 11 bases left in between. This CDR3 comprises 13 residues. CDR3 coding DNA: TGTGCCAGTAGTATCCAGGGAAACGACGAGCAGTACTTC. Translated: CASSIQGNDEQYF.

The chain recombines TRBV9 with TRBJ2-3; D unresolved. The CDR3 extends over 14 amino acids. The V gene lost 4 bases and the J gene lost 6 bases, with 15 bases spanning the gap. Germline assignment: CDR1 SGDLS and CDR2 YYNGEE. As DNA, the CDR3 is TGTGCCAGCAGCCCTCTCCCGGAGCGCGATACGCAGTATTTT. This encodes CASSPLPERDTQYF.

V usage is TRBV6-4 and J usage is TRBJ2-2; a weak D match, TRBD2 (5 bases). This CDR3 is built from 14 residues. The germline gives CDR1 MRHNA, CDR2 SNTAGT. Trimming cost V 2 bases and J 4 bases, with 8 bases left between them. The CDR3 here is CASSDQRSTGELFF. Written as DNA, the CDR3 is TGTGCCAGCAGTGACCAGCGGAGCACCGGGGAGCTGTTTTTT.